The clone carrying this TCR beta chain was detected a few times. The antigen remains unidentified. The data were obtained in a study of blood T cells in healthy people across ages. Sample-barcoded 5' priming and a J-beta primer mix drove a second PCR of about 7 to 11 cycles. TCRdb re-analysed the 5' RACE reads in MiXCR, keeping a single row per CDR3 protein. The sample records about 1.5 million distinct CDR3 sequences, roughly 40% being singletons. Notes on the study in general: The fall in TCR beta diversity per million T cells was roughly linear with age.

In germline, CDR1 is LGHNA, CDR2 YNFKEQ. The CDR3 extends over 18 amino acids. Trimming cost V 4 bases and J 3 bases; bases outside gene matches: 16. There were at least 5.5 micrograms of total RNA extracted from every sample. The sequenced sample consisted of blood. The clonotype originates from a woman younger than 30 in good health. The chain uses TRBV4-2 and TRBJ2-3, with 7 bases matching TRBD2. This CDR3 is CASSREVGGGGSTDTQYF. As DNA, the CDR3 is TGTGCCAGCAGCCGAGAGGTCGGGGGTGGCGGGAGTACAGATACGCAGTATTTT.